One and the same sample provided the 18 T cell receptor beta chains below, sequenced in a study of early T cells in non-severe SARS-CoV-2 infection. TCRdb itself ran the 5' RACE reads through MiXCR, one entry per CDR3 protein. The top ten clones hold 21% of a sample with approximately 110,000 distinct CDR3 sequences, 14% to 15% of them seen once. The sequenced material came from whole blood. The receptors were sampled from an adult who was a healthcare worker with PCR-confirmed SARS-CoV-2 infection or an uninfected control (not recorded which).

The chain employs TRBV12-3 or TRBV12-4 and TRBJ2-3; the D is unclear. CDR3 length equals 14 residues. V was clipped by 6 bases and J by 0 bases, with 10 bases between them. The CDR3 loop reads CASRNTGSTDTQYF. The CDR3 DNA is TGTGCCAGCAGAAACACTGGAAGCACAGATACGCAGTATTTT.

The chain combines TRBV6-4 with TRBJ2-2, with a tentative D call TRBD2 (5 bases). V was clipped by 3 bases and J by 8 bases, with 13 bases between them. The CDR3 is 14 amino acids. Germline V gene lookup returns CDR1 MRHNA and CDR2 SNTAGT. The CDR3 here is CASSEEGLSGELFF. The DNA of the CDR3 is TGTGCCAGCAGTGAAGAGGGATTGTCGGGGGAGCTGTTTTTT.

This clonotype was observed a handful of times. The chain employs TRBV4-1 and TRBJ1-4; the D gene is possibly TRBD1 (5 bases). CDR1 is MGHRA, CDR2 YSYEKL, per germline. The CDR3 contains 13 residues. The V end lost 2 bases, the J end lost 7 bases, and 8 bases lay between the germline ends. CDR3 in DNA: TGCGCCAGCAGCCAACAGGGAGCTGAAAAACTGTTTTTT. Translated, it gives CASSQQGAEKLFF.

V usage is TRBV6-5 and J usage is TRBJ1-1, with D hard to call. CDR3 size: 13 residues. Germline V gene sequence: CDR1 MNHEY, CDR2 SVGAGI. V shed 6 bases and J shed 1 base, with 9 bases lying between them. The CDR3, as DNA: TGTGCCAGCAGCTCCAGACAGAACACTGAAGCTTTCTTT. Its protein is CASSSRQNTEAFF.

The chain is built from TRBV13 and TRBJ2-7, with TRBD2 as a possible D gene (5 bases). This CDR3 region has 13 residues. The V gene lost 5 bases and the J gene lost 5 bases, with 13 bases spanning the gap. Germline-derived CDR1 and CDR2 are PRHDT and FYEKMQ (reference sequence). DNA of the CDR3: TGTGCCAGCAGCCATAATGGCGGGCACGAGCAGTACTTC. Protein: CASSHNGGHEQYF.

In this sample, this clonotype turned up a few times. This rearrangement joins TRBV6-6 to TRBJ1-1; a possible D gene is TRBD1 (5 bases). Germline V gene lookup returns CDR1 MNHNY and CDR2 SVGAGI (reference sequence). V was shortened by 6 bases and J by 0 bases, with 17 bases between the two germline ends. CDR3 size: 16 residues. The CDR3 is CASSPLTALVNTEAFF. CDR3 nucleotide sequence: TGTGCCAGCAGCCCCTTGACAGCTCTCGTGAACACTGAAGCTTTCTTT.

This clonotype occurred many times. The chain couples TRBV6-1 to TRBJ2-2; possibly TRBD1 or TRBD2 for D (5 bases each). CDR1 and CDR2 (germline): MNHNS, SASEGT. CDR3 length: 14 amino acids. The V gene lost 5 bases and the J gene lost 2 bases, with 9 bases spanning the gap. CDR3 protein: CASSWGTNTGELFF. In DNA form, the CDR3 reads TGTGCCAGCAGTTGGGGGACCAACACCGGGGAGCTGTTTTTT.

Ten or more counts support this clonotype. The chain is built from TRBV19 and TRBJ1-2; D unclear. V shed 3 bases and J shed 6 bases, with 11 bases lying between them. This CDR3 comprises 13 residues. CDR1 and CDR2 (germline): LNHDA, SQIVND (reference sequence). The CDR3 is CASSINGRNGYTF. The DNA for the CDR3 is TGTGCCAGTAGTATCAACGGGCGAAATGGCTACACCTTC.

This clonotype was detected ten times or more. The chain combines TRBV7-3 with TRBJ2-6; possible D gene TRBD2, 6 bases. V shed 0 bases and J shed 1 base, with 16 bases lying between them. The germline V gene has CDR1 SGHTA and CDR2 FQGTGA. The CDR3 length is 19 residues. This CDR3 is CASSLTNRDSSSGANVLTF. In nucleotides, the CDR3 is TGTGCCAGCAGCTTAACGAACCGGGACTCATCGTCTGGGGCCAACGTCCTGACTTTC.

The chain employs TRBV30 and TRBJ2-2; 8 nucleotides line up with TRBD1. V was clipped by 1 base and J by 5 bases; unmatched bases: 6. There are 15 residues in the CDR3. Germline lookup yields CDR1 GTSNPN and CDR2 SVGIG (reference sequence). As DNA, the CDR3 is TGTGCCTGGAGTGGCCAGGGGGCGCGGACCGGGGAGCTGTTTTTT. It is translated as CAWSGQGARTGELFF.

CDR3 region: CASSQDWRLAGGPIEQFF. As DNA, the CDR3 is TGCGCCAGCAGCCAAGATTGGAGACTAGCGGGGGGGCCGATTGAGCAGTTCTTC. The chain has TRBV4-1 and TRBJ2-1; 14 positions agree with TRBD2. The CDR3 is made up of 18 amino acids. Germline V gives CDR1 MGHRA, CDR2 YSYEKL. J lost 9 bases, V lost 0 bases, and 10 bases had no gene match.

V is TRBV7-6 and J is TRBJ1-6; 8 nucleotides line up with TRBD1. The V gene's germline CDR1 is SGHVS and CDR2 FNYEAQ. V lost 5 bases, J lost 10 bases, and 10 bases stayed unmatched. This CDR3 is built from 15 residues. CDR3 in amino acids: CASSRKTGEGSPLHF. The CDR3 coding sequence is TGTGCCAGCAGCCGCAAGACAGGGGAAGGGTCACCCCTCCACTTT.

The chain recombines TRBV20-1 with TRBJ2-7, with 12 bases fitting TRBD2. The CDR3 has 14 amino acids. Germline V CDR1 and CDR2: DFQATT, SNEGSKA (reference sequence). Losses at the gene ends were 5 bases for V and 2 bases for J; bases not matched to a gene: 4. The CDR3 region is CSAQTSGGPYEQYF. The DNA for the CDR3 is TGCAGTGCTCAGACTAGCGGGGGCCCCTACGAGCAGTACTTC.

This CDR3 is CASSPDRATGNTIYF. The CDR3 DNA reads TGTGCCAGCAGTCCGGACAGGGCAACTGGAAACACCATATATTTT. This chain joins TRBV12-3 or TRBV12-4 and TRBJ1-3; 8 bases align to TRBD1. The CDR3 length is 15 residues. The J segment lost 2 bases and the V segment lost 5 bases, leaving 5 bases of the junction unmatched.

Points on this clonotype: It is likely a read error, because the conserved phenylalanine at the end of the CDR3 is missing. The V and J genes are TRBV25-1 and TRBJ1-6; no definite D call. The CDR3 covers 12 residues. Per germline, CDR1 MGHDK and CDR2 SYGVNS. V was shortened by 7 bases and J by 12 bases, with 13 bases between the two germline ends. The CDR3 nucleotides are TGTGCCAGCAAACGGTTGAGGAAACCCCTCCACTCT. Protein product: CASKRLRKPLHS.

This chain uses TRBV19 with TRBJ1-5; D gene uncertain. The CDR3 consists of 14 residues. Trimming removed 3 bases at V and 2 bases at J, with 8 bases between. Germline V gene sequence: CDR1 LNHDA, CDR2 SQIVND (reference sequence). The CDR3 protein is CASSIRPRNQPQHF. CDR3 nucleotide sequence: TGTGCCAGTAGTATCCGGCCTCGCAATCAGCCCCAGCATTTT.

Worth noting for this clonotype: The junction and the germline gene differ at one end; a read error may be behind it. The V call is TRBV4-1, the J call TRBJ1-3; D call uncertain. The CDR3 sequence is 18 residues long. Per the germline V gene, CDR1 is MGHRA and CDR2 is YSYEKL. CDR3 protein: CASSQVQGRTYSGNAIYF. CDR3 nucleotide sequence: TGCGCCAGCAGCCAAGTCCAAGGGCGCACCTACTCTGGAAACGCCATATATTTT.

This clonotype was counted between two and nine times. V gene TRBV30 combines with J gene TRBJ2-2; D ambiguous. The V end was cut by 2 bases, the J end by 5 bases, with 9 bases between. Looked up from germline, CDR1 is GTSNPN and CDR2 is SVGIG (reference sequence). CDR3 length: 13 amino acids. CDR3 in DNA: TGTGCCTGGAGTCCGGGTTGGACCGGGGAGCTGTTTTTT. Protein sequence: CAWSPGWTGELFF.